The 26 T cell receptor beta chains listed next were all sequenced from one sample in a study of CD8 T cells in ankylosing spondylitis. In TCRdb, the 5' RACE reads were re-called with MiXCR into one record per CDR3 protein. The sample includes some 700,000 distinct CDR3 sequences, 15% to 20% of them seen just once. The antigens for these receptors are not known. Notes on the study in general: A TCR beta motif made of several highly homologous variants seemed typical of ankylosing spondylitis blood.

Sequencing input: blood, either unsorted or a sorted T cell fraction (not recorded which). The receptors here all came from a male donor with ankylosing spondylitis.

This clonotype appeared a few times. This chain uses TRBV5-1 with TRBJ2-2; possibly TRBD2 for D (5 bases). Deletions cut 4 bases from V and 4 bases from J, with 8 bases between. The length of the CDR3 is 13 residues. Germline assignment: CDR1 SGHRS and CDR2 YFSETQ. The CDR3 is CASSPGITGELFF. The CDR3 DNA is TGCGCCAGCAGCCCCGGGATCACCGGGGAGCTGTTTTTT.

This rearrangement joins TRBV7-6 to TRBJ2-1; possibly TRBD1 for D (5 bases). V lost 5 bases and J lost 4, with 6 bases in between. Germline V gene lookup returns CDR1 SGHVS and CDR2 FNYEAQ. This CDR3 contains 12 residues. CDR3 DNA: TGTGCCAGCAGCGGGGCTTACAATGAGCAGTTCTTC. Translated: CASSGAYNEQFF.

This clonotype turned up a few times. This CDR3 is CASSLAGREGYEQYF. The DNA of the CDR3 is TGTGCCAGCAGCTTAGCGGGAAGGGAGGGCTACGAGCAGTACTTC. The chain uses TRBV7-2 and TRBJ2-7, with 7 bases lining up with TRBD2. V was pared by 0 bases and J by 3 bases, with 5 bases of the junction left unmatched. Germline CDR1 and CDR2: SGHTA and FQGNSA. CDR3 length equals 15 residues.

The rearrangement joins TRBV5-1 to TRBJ1-5; D not certain. V was shortened by 1 base and J by 2 bases, with 7 bases between the two germline ends. The CDR3 loop spans 14 amino acids. Germline V gives CDR1 SGHRS, CDR2 YFSETQ. The DNA for the CDR3 is TGCGCCAGCAGCTTGTACAGTGGCAATCAGCCCCAGCATTTT. It translates to CASSLYSGNQPQHF.

In this sample, this clonotype turned up many times. This chain uses TRBV5-1 with TRBJ2-1, with TRBD2 matching over 8 bases. In germline, CDR1 is SGHRS, CDR2 YFSETQ. This CDR3 is built from 16 residues. V trimming: 1 base; J trimming: 0 bases; junction bases outside the gene matches: 3. In DNA, the CDR3 is TGCGCCAGCAGCTTGCAGGCGGGGGGCTCCTACAATGAGCAGTTCTTC. As protein: CASSLQAGGSYNEQFF.

This clonotype has a count of ten or more. V usage is TRBV10-3 and J usage is TRBJ1-1; D not resolved. Germline-derived CDR1 and CDR2 are ENHRY and SYGVKD. V gave up 0 bases and J gave up 2 bases, with 7 bases separating them. This CDR3 has 14 amino acids. The CDR3 coding sequence is TGTGCCATCAGTGAGTCTTGGGGAAACACTGAAGCTTTCTTT. This encodes CAISESWGNTEAFF.

The chain has TRBV6-1 and TRBJ2-6, with D hard to call. The germline CDR1 and CDR2 sequences are MNHNS and SASEGT. V lost 7 bases and J lost 2, with 9 bases in between. The CDR3 sequence is 14 residues long. CDR3 residues: CASMRRTGANVLTF. For the CDR3, the DNA is TGTGCCAGCATGAGGAGAACTGGGGCCAACGTCCTGACTTTC.

This clonotype was recorded many times. The J gene is TRBJ1-2, the V gene TRBV28; 9 bases align to TRBD1. Trimming took 5 bases from V and 6 from J; bases not matched to a gene: 7. The CDR3 has 14 residues. Germline CDR1 MDHEN, CDR2 SYDVKM. The CDR3 DNA follows: TGTGCCAGCAGTATCGGACAGGGGCGCCATGGCTACACCTTC. Encoded protein: CASSIGQGRHGYTF.

The chain recombines TRBV6-2 or TRBV6-3 with TRBJ2-7; possibly TRBD1 for D (5 bases). With 6 bases removed from V and 4 bases from J, the gap between germline ends came to 16 bases. Germline values: CDR1 MNHEY, CDR2 SVGEGT. This CDR3 is built from 14 residues. Written as DNA, the CDR3 is TGTGCCAGCAGAGGCAGGGCGACAGTGTACGAGCAGTACTTC. This translates into CASRGRATVYEQYF.

The V gene is TRBV12-5, the J gene TRBJ1-1; D unclear. CDR3 length equals 13 residues. Germline V gene data show CDR1 as LGHNT and CDR2 as FRNRAP. The ends were cut back, 1 base at V and 1 base at J, with 4 bases in the middle. CDR3 sequence: CASGLGGNTEAFF. The CDR3 nucleotides read TGTGCTAGTGGTTTGGGGGGGAACACTGAAGCTTTCTTT.

V usage is TRBV2 and J usage is TRBJ1-5; possible D gene TRBD1, 5 bases. The V gene lost 6 bases and the J gene lost 0 bases, with 12 bases spanning the gap. Germline-derived CDR1 and CDR2 are SNHLY and FYNNEI. This CDR3 is 15 amino acids long. This chain's CDR3 is CASSSVTASNQPQHF. CDR3 bases: TGTGCCAGCAGCTCCGTGACAGCTAGCAATCAGCCCCAGCATTTT.

This clonotype was counted a single time. The J gene is TRBJ2-1, the V gene TRBV20-1, with 11 bases aligning to TRBD2. V dropped 7 bases and J dropped 1; count of bases not matched to a gene: 15. CDR3 length: 18 residues. Per the germline V gene, CDR1 is DFQATT and CDR2 is SNEGSKA (reference sequence). In nucleotides, the CDR3 is TGCAGTGTTACTAGGCTGCTAGCGGGAGGAACGTCCTACAATGAGCAGTTCTTC. Amino acids: CSVTRLLAGGTSYNEQFF.

The chain couples TRBV27 to TRBJ2-2; the match to TRBD2 covers 11 bases. Trimming removed 3 bases from V and 6 bases from J; junction bases left unmatched: 6. The germline V gene encodes CDR1 MNHEY and CDR2 SMNVEV (reference sequence). The CDR3 runs to 16 residues. The CDR3 reads CASSFLGTSGPGELFF. The CDR3 nucleotides are TGTGCCAGCAGTTTTCTCGGGACTAGCGGCCCCGGGGAGCTGTTTTTT.

This chain's CDR3 is CASSRPSSTGFREQYF. DNA for the CDR3: TGTGCCAGCAGTCGACCATCCTCGACAGGGTTTCGGGAGCAGTACTTC. V is TRBV27 and J is TRBJ2-7; 7 bases match TRBD1. The germline gives CDR1 MNHEY, CDR2 SMNVEV (reference sequence). V trimming: 5 bases; J trimming: 7 bases; junction bases outside the gene matches: 17. The CDR3 consists of 16 residues.

The chain uses TRBV7-9 and TRBJ1-1, with 7 bases fitting TRBD1. Germline V gives CDR1 SEHNR, CDR2 FQNEAQ (reference sequence). The CDR3 is 16 residues long. V shed 1 base, J shed 4 bases, and the junction held 9 bases outside the gene matches. The CDR3 bases are TGTGCCAGCAGCTTAGGTATGGCAGGGGGACTCACTGAAGCTTTCTTT. It specifies CASSLGMAGGLTEAFF.

V is TRBV7-2 and J is TRBJ2-1; no clear D. Germline CDR1 SGHTA, CDR2 FQGNSA. V gave up 5 bases and J gave up 9 bases, with 8 bases separating them. The length of the CDR3 is 11 residues. This CDR3 reads CASSPSFEQFF. As DNA, the CDR3 is TGTGCCAGCAGCCCCAGCTTTGAGCAGTTCTTC.

This chain joins TRBV9 and TRBJ1-4; tentatively, D is TRBD1 (6 bases). The V end was cut by 0 bases, the J end by 8 bases, with 14 bases between. The CDR3 covers 15 residues. Germline CDR1 reads SGDLS; CDR2 reads YYNGEE. Written as DNA, the CDR3 is TGTGCCAGCAGCGTAGGGTCAGGGGACGGGGAAAAACTGTTTTTT. Protein: CASSVGSGDGEKLFF.

This clonotype has a handful of counts. CDR3 region: CAWSVLKNTEAFF. The CDR3 DNA is TGTGCCTGGAGTGTACTTAAGAACACTGAAGCTTTCTTT. The chain links TRBV30 to TRBJ1-1; D remains unclear. Per the germline V gene, CDR1 is GTSNPN and CDR2 is SVGIG (reference sequence). The CDR3 sequence is 13 residues long. With 0 bases removed from V and 1 base from J, the gap between germline ends came to 6 bases.

The gene calls are TRBV12-3 or TRBV12-4 and TRBJ2-2; D not resolved. V lost 3 bases to trimming and J lost 6 bases, with 5 bases between them. The CDR3 runs to 12 residues. CDR3 amino acids: CASSFWPGELFF. In DNA form, the CDR3 reads TGTGCCAGCAGTTTTTGGCCCGGGGAGCTGTTTTTT.

This clonotype was counted only a few times. The chain joins TRBV11-2 to TRBJ2-7; D ambiguous. The V gene's germline CDR1 is SGHAT and CDR2 FQNNGV. The V and J ends lost 0 bases and 3 bases respectively, with 12 bases between them. The CDR3 sequence is 15 residues long. DNA of the CDR3: TGTGCCAGCAGCTTAGAATACCGTCAGAACTACGAGCAGTACTTC. Translation gives CASSLEYRQNYEQYF. Drawing the rest from reference TRBV11-2 and TRBJ2-7, the complete variable domain is EAGVAQSPRYKIIEKRQSVAFWCNPISGHATLYWYQQILGQGPKLLIQFQNNGVVDDSQLPKDRFSAERLKGVDSTLKIQPAKLEDSAVYLCASSLEYRQNYEQYFGPGTRLTVT.

This clonotype was observed a few times. V is TRBV5-1 and J is TRBJ1-3; D call uncertain. The V gene lost 0 bases and the J gene lost 8 bases, with 12 bases spanning the gap. Germline assignment: CDR1 SGHRS and CDR2 YFSETQ. CDR3 length: 14 residues. CDR3 protein: CASSLASSGDTIYF. The CDR3 coding sequence is TGCGCCAGCAGCTTGGCCAGTTCCGGGGACACCATATATTTT.

This clonotype was recorded at least ten times. The chain is built from TRBV20-1 and TRBJ2-7, with D perhaps TRBD2 (6 bases). V lost 0 bases, J lost 5 bases, and 14 bases lay in between. The CDR3 is made up of 14 amino acids. Germline-derived CDR1 and CDR2 are DFQATT and SNEGSKA (reference sequence). CDR3 in DNA: TGCAGTGCTAGAGATCAAAGCGGGCTCCACGAGCAGTACTTC. It specifies CSARDQSGLHEQYF.

J is TRBJ1-1 and V is TRBV12-3 or TRBV12-4; D is uncertain. The ends were cut back, 4 bases at V and 8 bases at J, with 8 bases in the middle. This CDR3 comprises 11 residues. DNA of the CDR3: TGTGCCAGCAGTTACCTTGGGGAAGCTTTCTTT. Translation: CASSYLGEAFF.

The rearrangement joins TRBV18 to TRBJ1-1, with no clear D. Germline CDR1 reads KGHSH; CDR2 reads LQKENI. The length of the CDR3 is 13 residues. Deletions cut 3 bases from V and 6 bases from J, with 11 bases between. For the CDR3, the DNA is TGTGCCAGCTCACCCACCGCGGGCTCTGAAGCTTTCTTT. Its translation: CASSPTAGSEAFF.

Only a few counts were recorded for this clonotype. The chain links TRBV6-5 to TRBJ1-5; possible D gene TRBD1, 5 bases. The CDR3 has 17 amino acids. The germline gives CDR1 MNHEY, CDR2 SVGAGI. V lost 4 bases and J lost 0, with 16 bases in between. The CDR3 nucleotides are TGTGCCAGCAGTTCGGCTAGGGACGCAGGTAGCAATCAGCCCCAGCATTTT. Translating it yields CASSSARDAGSNQPQHF.

This chain links TRBV12-3 or TRBV12-4 with TRBJ2-7; maybe TRBD1 (5 bases). This CDR3 has 13 residues. V was trimmed by 0 bases and J by 12 bases, leaving 15 bases between them. DNA for the CDR3: TGTGCCAGCAGTTTAGCTGGAAGACAGCACATGTACTTC. Its protein product is CASSLAGRQHMYF.